This T cell receptor (beta chain) was recorded in a study of blood T cell repertoires in COVID-19. Study at large: The cDNA or gDNA used as material had been derived from T cells, B-cell-depleted T cells, or PBMCs.

Authors' data handling: From reference gene primer amplification, estimates of nucleated cell counts were derived. Data came from immunoSEQ multiplex PCR; TCRdb stores just in-frame clones and leaves some out. V, J and clone size are those of that table, while D and trimming were read from the DNA. The sample has roughly 340,000 clones, around 91% seen once; the top ten hold 1%. Two negative PCRs, clearance, or symptom resolution characterized the recovered Cohort 3 donors. Losses at the gene ends were 3 bases for V and 10 bases for J; bases not matched to a gene: 8. This CDR3 is built from 15 residues. Germline CDR1 reads MDHEN; CDR2 reads SYDVKM.

This rearrangement joins TRBV28 to TRBJ1-6; 8 positions agree with TRBD1. This TCR was recovered from a man between 18 and 35 years old who had recovered from COVID-19. The sample taken for sequencing was PBMCs or T cells enriched from blood (not recorded which). CDR3 DNA sequence: TGTGCCAGCAGTTTTCCGGGACAGGTTCGCTCACCCCTCCACTTT. Protein sequence: CASSFPGQVRSPLHF.